This T cell receptor beta chain emerged from a study of blood T cells in healthy people across ages. Extraction of total RNA produced a minimum of 5 micrograms from each sample. Remarks on this clonotype: As yet, its antigen is unknown.

Per germline, CDR1 SQVTM and CDR2 ANQGSEA. CDR3 length equals 16 residues. The J segment lost 7 bases and the V segment lost 3 bases, leaving 10 bases of the junction unmatched. General observations from the study: Diversity was estimated from one million T cells, and these estimates were considered underestimates. While age rose, TCR beta diversity per million T cells dropped in a roughly linear way. There were more naive CD4+ cells and higher diversity in long-lived donors than in aged donors.

Through a sample-barcoded 5' primer and a J-beta primer mix, a second PCR was run for about 7 to 12 cycles. TCRdb redid the calling of the 5' RACE reads with MiXCR, one entry per CDR3 protein. The table includes approximately 1,700,000 distinct CDR3 sequences, approximately 40% detected once. The sequenced sample was blood. This receptor was taken from a human donor in good health. The rearrangement joins TRBV29-1 to TRBJ2-1, with 12 bases lining up with TRBD1. CDR3: CSVERRDRGPGNEQFF. The CDR3 region has the DNA TGCAGCGTTGAGCGCCGGGACAGGGGGCCGGGGAATGAGCAGTTCTTC.